This TCR beta chain was recovered during a study of cytomegalovirus exposure and HLA in healthy donors. Overall study findings and caveats: A later analysis revealed that TCR association rates differed between HLA loci, peaking at DRB1 and bottoming out at HLA-C. Later on, a genetic analysis was performed. It linked a missense variant in DCLRE1C with V- and J-gene trimming of TCR beta. Rarity characterized most TCR sequences, yet some public TCRs appeared in many donors.

About this clone itself: The antigen remains unidentified.

V dropped 4 bases and J dropped 6; count of bases not matched to a gene: 10. From germline, CDR1 is GTSNPN and CDR2 SVGIG (reference sequence). The CDR3 covers 15 residues. The PCR contained 60 Vbeta and 13 Jbeta primers. Authors' analysis steps: Counted up in a later analysis, unique TCR beta chains came to roughly 80 million, with around 12 million shared. The table came from immunoSEQ multiplex PCR; TCRdb's copy has only in-frame clones and leaves some out. V and J calls and clone size come straight from that table; D and trimming were deduced from the DNA. This table holds 70,000 or so clones. Input material: PBMCs. The sequence was collected from a man aged 40-50 years in good health and CMV-seronegative. The chain has TRBV30 and TRBJ2-3, with 10 nucleotides matching TRBD2. The CDR3 region is CAWTPRLAGADTQYF. CDR3 in DNA: TGTGCCTGGACCCCTCGCCTAGCGGGAGCTGATACGCAGTATTTT.